This TCR beta chain was found in a study of T cells in Graves' hyperthyroidism and ophthalmopathy. Overall study results and limits: Most thyroid clonotypes expanded above 0.001 appeared in blood too. Stable hyperthyroidism was told apart from ophthalmopathy by a model built on 13 V-J features.

As concerns this clonotype: The antigen remains undetermined.

V shed 0 bases, J shed 8 bases, and the junction held 5 bases outside the gene matches. This CDR3 has 14 residues. CDR1 GTSNPN and CDR2 SVGIG come from the germline V gene (reference sequence). The investigators amplified TCR beta CDR3 regions from RNA transcripts. Using the HTBI primer set, a first-round RT-PCR was run on the TCR CDR3. Via MiXCR, TCRdb re-called the multiplex PCR reads, giving one row per CDR3 protein. The sample records over 45,000 distinct CDR3 sequences, roughly 50% being singletons. Each person with ophthalmopathy scored at least 3 on the Clinical Activity Score, reached NOSPECS grade 4 or higher, and had been ill under 3 months. Patients showing uncontrolled infection, other autoimmune disease, pregnancy or lactation were ineligible.

The clonotype comes from a woman between 45 and 65 years old with Graves' ophthalmopathy. The V call is TRBV30, the J call TRBJ1-2, with TRBD1 matching over 11 bases. Sequenced: blood. The chain's CDR3 is CAWSVRRTGGGYTF. The CDR3 DNA reads TGTGCCTGGAGTGTAAGGAGGACAGGGGGCGGCTACACCTTC.